A selection of T cell receptor beta chains follows, all from one sample in a study of T cell responses to AZD1222 COVID-19 vaccine. The data were produced by immunoSEQ multiplex PCR, yet TCRdb's version contains in-frame clones alone and is incomplete. This table has 160,000 or so clones, about 91% appearing once. The specimen was peripheral blood, collected 28 days after the second AZD1222 dose. These receptors came from an adult who received the AZD1222 COVID-19 vaccine. CDR3s include the opening cysteine and the closing phenylalanine or tryptophan. A D gene is named only where the DNA matches it firmly. Size values are once, few and many counts, or a class for expanded clones, and some rows have none.

clone size: .
CDR3 length: 17
D gene: TRBD1
V gene: TRBV10-2
J gene: TRBJ1-5
CDR3 protein: CASSEFRTGTGNQPQHF
CDR3 DNA: TGCGCCAGCAGTGAGTTTAGGACAGGGACCGGTAATCAGCCCCAGCATTTT

clone size: .
CDR3 length: 13
D gene: TRBD1
V gene: TRBV5-1
J gene: TRBJ1-2
CDR3 protein: CASSPQGDYGYTF
CDR3 DNA: TGCGCCAGCAGCCCCCAGGGGGACTATGGCTACACCTTC

clone size: .
CDR3 length: 14
D gene: .
V gene: TRBV5-5
J gene: TRBJ1-3
CDR3 protein: CASRLVFSGNTIYF
CDR3 DNA: TGTGCCAGCAGGCTGGTCTTCTCTGGAAACACCATATATTTT

clone size: .
CDR3 length: 13
D gene: .
V gene: TRBV4-1
J gene: TRBJ2-1
CDR3 protein: CASSQVNADEQFF
CDR3 DNA: TGCGCCAGCAGCCAAGTAAACGCCGATGAGCAGTTCTTC

clone size: .
CDR3 length: 12
D gene: .
V gene: TRBV2
J gene: TRBJ1-5
CDR3 protein: CASGDSNQPQHF
CDR3 DNA: TGTGCCAGCGGGGACAGCAATCAGCCCCAGCATTTT

clone size: .
CDR3 length: 15
D gene: .
V gene: TRBV5-1
J gene: TRBJ2-3
CDR3 protein: CASSPYGVVTDTQYF
CDR3 DNA: TGCGCCAGCAGCCCCTACGGGGTGGTCACAGATACGCAGTATTTT

clone size: .
CDR3 length: 11
D gene: .
V gene: TRBV7-6
J gene: TRBJ2-7
CDR3 protein: CASSLMGVQYF
CDR3 DNA: TGTGCCAGCAGCTTAATGGGGGTTCAGTACTTC

clone size: .
CDR3 length: 15
D gene: .
V gene: TRBV18
J gene: TRBJ1-3
CDR3 protein: CASSPPWTAGNTIYF
CDR3 DNA: TGTGCCAGCTCACCCCCCTGGACAGCTGGAAACACCATATATTTT

clone size: .
CDR3 length: 12
D gene: .
V gene: TRBV2
J gene: TRBJ2-5
CDR3 protein: CASRDRTETQYF
CDR3 DNA: TGTGCCAGCAGGGACCGAACGGAGACCCAGTACTTC

clone size: .
CDR3 length: 13
D gene: .
V gene: TRBV18
J gene: TRBJ2-4
CDR3 protein: CASSPTTKNIQYF
CDR3 DNA: TGTGCCAGCTCACCAACGACCAAAAACATTCAGTACTTC

clone size: .
CDR3 length: 17
D gene: .
V gene: TRBV27
J gene: TRBJ2-2
CDR3 protein: CASSPRLTGINTGELFF
CDR3 DNA: TGTGCCAGCAGTCCACGCCTTACAGGGATTAACACCGGGGAGCTGTTTTTT

clone size: .
CDR3 length: 15
D gene: TRBD2
V gene: TRBV6-6
J gene: TRBJ2-1
CDR3 protein: CASSYASGGDNEQFF
CDR3 DNA: TGTGCCAGCAGTTACGCTAGCGGGGGGGACAATGAGCAGTTCTTC

clone size: .
CDR3 length: 15
D gene: TRBD1
V gene: TRBV5-1
J gene: TRBJ1-1
CDR3 protein: CASSPWTGGDTEAFF
CDR3 DNA: TGCGCCAGCAGCCCCTGGACAGGGGGCGACACTGAAGCTTTCTTT

clone size: .
CDR3 length: 15
D gene: TRBD1
V gene: TRBV5-1
J gene: TRBJ1-1
CDR3 protein: CASSPDRGMNTEAFF
CDR3 DNA: TGCGCCAGCAGCCCCGACAGGGGAATGAACACTGAAGCTTTCTTT

clone size: .
CDR3 length: 17
D gene: .
V gene: TRBV7-9
J gene: TRBJ2-7
CDR3 protein: CASSLSYGIPLLYEQYF
CDR3 DNA: TGTGCCAGCAGCCTCTCGTACGGGATCCCACTACTCTACGAGCAGTACTTC

clone size: .
CDR3 length: 17
D gene: .
V gene: TRBV7-5
J gene: TRBJ2-7
CDR3 protein: CARSLVSWDRGSYEQYF
CDR3 DNA: TGTGCCAGAAGCTTAGTGTCCTGGGACAGAGGAAGCTACGAGCAGTACTTC

clone size: .
CDR3 length: 19
D gene: TRBD1
V gene: TRBV10-3
J gene: TRBJ1-3
CDR3 protein: CAISESQGASQSSGNTIYF
CDR3 DNA: TGTGCCATCAGTGAGTCACAGGGGGCGAGCCAAAGCTCTGGAAACACCATATATTTT

clone size: .
CDR3 length: 14
D gene: TRBD1
V gene: TRBV10-3
J gene: TRBJ1-2
CDR3 protein: CAISESRDRVGYTF
CDR3 DNA: TGTGCCATCAGTGAGTCGCGGGACAGGGTCGGCTACACCTTC

clone size: .
CDR3 length: 13
D gene: .
V gene: TRBV5-1
J gene: TRBJ1-2
CDR3 protein: CASSLGHNYGYTF
CDR3 DNA: TGCGCCAGCAGCTTGGGACATAACTATGGCTACACCTTC

clone size: .
CDR3 length: 14
D gene: .
V gene: TRBV19
J gene: TRBJ2-2
CDR3 protein: CASSPRTVSGELFF
CDR3 DNA: TGTGCCAGTAGTCCAAGGACCGTGAGCGGGGAGCTGTTTTTT

clone size: .
CDR3 length: 16
D gene: .
V gene: TRBV5-1
J gene: TRBJ2-2
CDR3 protein: CASSLGPQGETGELFF
CDR3 DNA: TGCGCCAGCAGCTTGGGACCCCAGGGTGAGACCGGGGAGCTGTTTTTT

clone size: .
CDR3 length: 16
D gene: TRBD1
V gene: TRBV27
J gene: TRBJ2-2
CDR3 protein: CASSFWDRFNPGELFF
CDR3 DNA: TGTGCCAGCAGTTTTTGGGACAGGTTTAATCCCGGGGAGCTGTTTTTT

clone size: .
CDR3 length: 14
D gene: .
V gene: TRBV10-2
J gene: TRBJ1-5
CDR3 protein: CASSDRGREQPQHF
CDR3 DNA: TGCGCCAGCAGTGACAGGGGAAGGGAACAGCCCCAGCATTTT

clone size: .
CDR3 length: 16
D gene: TRBD1
V gene: TRBV14
J gene: TRBJ2-7
CDR3 protein: CASSQEVGQGANEQYF
CDR3 DNA: TGTGCCAGCAGCCAAGAAGTAGGCCAGGGGGCAAACGAGCAGTACTTC

clone size: .
CDR3 length: 14
D gene: TRBD1
V gene: TRBV9
J gene: TRBJ2-7
CDR3 protein: CASSSGTGPYEQYF
CDR3 DNA: TGTGCCAGCAGCTCCGGGACAGGGCCTTACGAGCAGTACTTC

clone size: .
CDR3 length: 14
D gene: TRBD1
V gene: TRBV6-5
J gene: TRBJ1-4
CDR3 protein: CASSSGQASEKLFF
CDR3 DNA: TGTGCCAGCAGTTCGGGACAGGCCTCTGAAAAACTGTTTTTT

clone size: .
CDR3 length: 14
D gene: .
V gene: TRBV9
J gene: TRBJ2-5
CDR3 protein: CASSVAPMKETQYF
CDR3 DNA: TGTGCCAGCAGCGTAGCCCCAATGAAAGAGACCCAGTACTTC

clone size: .
CDR3 length: 15
D gene: TRBD1
V gene: TRBV7-9
J gene: TRBJ1-2
CDR3 protein: CASSQAGTANYGYTF
CDR3 DNA: TGTGCCAGCAGCCAAGCCGGGACAGCCAACTATGGCTACACCTTC

clone size: .
CDR3 length: 13
D gene: .
V gene: TRBV7-7
J gene: TRBJ1-1
CDR3 protein: CASSLQANTEAFF
CDR3 DNA: TGTGCTAGCAGCTTACAAGCTAACACTGAAGCTTTCTTT

clone size: .
CDR3 length: 13
D gene: .
V gene: TRBV12-3/TRBV12-4
J gene: TRBJ1-1
CDR3 protein: CASDGDLNAEAFF
CDR3 DNA: TGTGCCAGTGATGGGGATCTTAACGCTGAAGCTTTCTTT

clone size: .
CDR3 length: 13
D gene: .
V gene: TRBV10-3
J gene: TRBJ1-2
CDR3 protein: CAISDSPANGYTF
CDR3 DNA: TGTGCCATCAGCGACAGTCCTGCAAATGGCTACACCTTC

clone size: .
CDR3 length: 17
D gene: TRBD1
V gene: TRBV7-2
J gene: TRBJ2-7
CDR3 protein: CASSSLAVGRRGYEQYF
CDR3 DNA: TGTGCCAGCAGCTCCCTAGCCGTGGGACGCAGGGGGTACGAGCAGTACTTC

clone size: .
CDR3 length: 15
D gene: TRBD1
V gene: TRBV5-1
J gene: TRBJ1-2
CDR3 protein: CASSPGTGQPGGYTF
CDR3 DNA: TGCGCCAGCAGCCCGGGGACAGGGCAACCTGGGGGCTACACCTTC

clone size: .
CDR3 length: 14
D gene: TRBD2
V gene: TRBV3-1/TRBV3-2
J gene: TRBJ2-3
CDR3 protein: CASSLLTSDDTQYF
CDR3 DNA: TGTGCCAGCAGCCTCCTGACTAGCGATGATACGCAGTATTTT

clone size: .
CDR3 length: 11
D gene: .
V gene: TRBV12-3/TRBV12-4
J gene: TRBJ1-2
CDR3 protein: CASKGPHGYTF
CDR3 DNA: TGTGCCAGTAAGGGGCCCCATGGCTACACCTTC

clone size: .
CDR3 length: 14
D gene: .
V gene: TRBV7-9
J gene: TRBJ1-1
CDR3 protein: CASSLSGGFTEAFF
CDR3 DNA: TGTGCCAGCAGCTTAAGCGGGGGGTTCACTGAAGCTTTCTTT

clone size: .
CDR3 length: 13
D gene: .
V gene: TRBV12-3/TRBV12-4
J gene: TRBJ1-2
CDR3 protein: CASSLSDYYGYTF
CDR3 DNA: TGTGCCAGCAGTTTGTCGGACTACTATGGCTACACCTTC

clone size: .
CDR3 length: 13
D gene: .
V gene: TRBV19
J gene: TRBJ1-5
CDR3 protein: CASSTGYNQPQHF
CDR3 DNA: TGTGCCAGTAGTACAGGGTACAATCAGCCCCAGCATTTT

clone size: once
CDR3 length: 12
D gene: .
V gene: TRBV6-6
J gene: TRBJ2-5
CDR3 protein: CASNSGGETQYF
CDR3 DNA: TGTGCCAGCAATTCAGGGGGGGAGACCCAGTACTTC

clone size: .
CDR3 length: 13
D gene: TRBD2
V gene: TRBV29-1
J gene: TRBJ2-3
CDR3 protein: CSVLGGEGDTQYF
CDR3 DNA: TGCAGCGTTTTGGGAGGGGAAGGAGATACGCAGTATTTT

clone size: once
CDR3 length: 14
D gene: .
V gene: TRBV4-1
J gene: TRBJ2-5
CDR3 protein: CASSQESGLETQYF
CDR3 DNA: TGCGCCAGCAGCCAAGAGTCAGGGCTAGAGACCCAGTACTTC

clone size: .
CDR3 length: 14
D gene: TRBD1
V gene: TRBV6-5
J gene: TRBJ1-5
CDR3 protein: CASSPRGGLQPQHF
CDR3 DNA: TGTGCCAGCAGTCCCAGGGGGGGATTACAGCCCCAGCATTTT

clone size: .
CDR3 length: 15
D gene: TRBD2
V gene: TRBV27
J gene: TRBJ2-1
CDR3 protein: CASSPGTSAYNEQFF
CDR3 DNA: TGTGCCAGCAGCCCCGGGACTAGCGCTTACAATGAGCAGTTCTTC

clone size: .
CDR3 length: 15
D gene: .
V gene: TRBV6-2/TRBV6-3
J gene: TRBJ2-1
CDR3 protein: CASSYLGGGRQEQFF
CDR3 DNA: TGTGCCAGCAGTTACTTGGGGGGGGGCCGTCAAGAGCAGTTCTTC

clone size: .
CDR3 length: 13
D gene: TRBD1
V gene: TRBV27
J gene: TRBJ1-1
CDR3 protein: CASSLTGFTEAFF
CDR3 DNA: TGTGCCAGCAGCCTGACAGGGTTCACTGAAGCTTTCTTT

clone size: .
CDR3 length: 14
D gene: TRBD1
V gene: TRBV19
J gene: TRBJ1-1
CDR3 protein: CASQSYRGNTEAFF
CDR3 DNA: TGTGCCAGTCAATCCTACAGGGGGAACACTGAAGCTTTCTTT

clone size: .
CDR3 length: 14
D gene: .
V gene: TRBV7-9
J gene: TRBJ1-2
CDR3 protein: CASSPGQPGYGYTF
CDR3 DNA: TGTGCCAGCAGCCCCGGACAGCCGGGCTATGGCTACACCTTC

clone size: .
CDR3 length: 14
D gene: .
V gene: TRBV25-1
J gene: TRBJ1-3
CDR3 protein: CASTDSRSGNTIYF
CDR3 DNA: TGTGCCAGCACGGATTCCCGCTCTGGAAACACCATATATTTT

clone size: .
CDR3 length: 14
D gene: .
V gene: TRBV5-1
J gene: TRBJ1-1
CDR3 protein: CASSRDRANTEAFF
CDR3 DNA: TGCGCCAGCAGCCGTGACAGAGCGAACACTGAAGCTTTCTTT

clone size: .
CDR3 length: 16
D gene: TRBD2
V gene: TRBV4-1
J gene: TRBJ2-7
CDR3 protein: CASSQGLAGVVYEQYF
CDR3 DNA: TGCGCCAGCAGCCAGGGACTAGCGGGGGTTGTATACGAGCAGTACTTC

clone size: .
CDR3 length: 13
D gene: .
V gene: TRBV7-9
J gene: TRBJ2-1
CDR3 protein: CASSISLQGEQFF
CDR3 DNA: TGTGCCAGCAGCATAAGCCTCCAGGGTGAGCAGTTCTTC

clone size: few
CDR3 length: 13
D gene: .
V gene: TRBV6-5
J gene: TRBJ1-1
CDR3 protein: CASSLNMGGRAFF
CDR3 DNA: TGTGCCAGCAGTCTGAACATGGGGGGCAGGGCTTTCTTT